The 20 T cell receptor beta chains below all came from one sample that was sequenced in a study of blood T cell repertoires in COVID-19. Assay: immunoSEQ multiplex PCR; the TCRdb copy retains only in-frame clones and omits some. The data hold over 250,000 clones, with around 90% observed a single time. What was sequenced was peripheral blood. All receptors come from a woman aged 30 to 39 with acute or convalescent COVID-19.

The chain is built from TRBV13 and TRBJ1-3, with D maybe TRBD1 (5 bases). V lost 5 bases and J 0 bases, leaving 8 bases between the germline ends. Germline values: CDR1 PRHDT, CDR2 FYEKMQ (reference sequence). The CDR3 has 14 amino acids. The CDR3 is CASSAQGSGNTIYF. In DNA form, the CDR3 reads TGTGCCAGCAGCGCCCAGGGCTCTGGAAACACCATATATTTT.

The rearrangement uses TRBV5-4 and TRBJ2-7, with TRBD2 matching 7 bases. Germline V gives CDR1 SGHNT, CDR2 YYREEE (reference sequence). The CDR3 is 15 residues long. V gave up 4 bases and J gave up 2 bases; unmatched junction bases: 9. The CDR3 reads CASSPEAAGAYEQYF. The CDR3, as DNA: TGTGCCAGCAGCCCGGAGGCGGCGGGGGCCTACGAGCAGTACTTC.

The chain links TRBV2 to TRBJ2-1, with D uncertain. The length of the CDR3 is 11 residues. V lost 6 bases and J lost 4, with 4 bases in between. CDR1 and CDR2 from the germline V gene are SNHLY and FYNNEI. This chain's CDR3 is CASSPYNEQFF. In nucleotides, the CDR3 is TGTGCCAGCAGCCCATACAATGAGCAGTTCTTC.

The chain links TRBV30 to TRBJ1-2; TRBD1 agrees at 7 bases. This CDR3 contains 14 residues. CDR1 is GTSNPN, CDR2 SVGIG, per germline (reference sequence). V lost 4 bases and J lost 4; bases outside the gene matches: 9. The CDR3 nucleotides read TGTGCCTGGACCGGTAGGGGGCAGACCTATGGCTACACCTTC. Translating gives CAWTGRGQTYGYTF.

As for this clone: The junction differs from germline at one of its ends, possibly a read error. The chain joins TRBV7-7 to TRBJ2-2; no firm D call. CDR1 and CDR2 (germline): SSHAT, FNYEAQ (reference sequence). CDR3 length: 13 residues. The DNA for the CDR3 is TGTGCTAGCAGCATCAGTGGCACCGGGGAGCTGTTTTTT. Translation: CASSISGTGELFF.

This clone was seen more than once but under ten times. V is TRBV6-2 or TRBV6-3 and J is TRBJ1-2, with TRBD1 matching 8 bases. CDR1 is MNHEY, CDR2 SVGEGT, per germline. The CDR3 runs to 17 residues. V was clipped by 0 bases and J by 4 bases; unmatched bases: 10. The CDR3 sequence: CASSYSSPGTGLYGYTF. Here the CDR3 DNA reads TGTGCCAGCAGTTACTCGTCCCCAGGGACAGGACTCTATGGCTACACCTTC.

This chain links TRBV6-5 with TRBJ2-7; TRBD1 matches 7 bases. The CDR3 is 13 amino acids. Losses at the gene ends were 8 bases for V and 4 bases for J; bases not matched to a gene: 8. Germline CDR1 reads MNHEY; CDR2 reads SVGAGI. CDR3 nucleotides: TGTGCCAGCGGCGTAAGGGGGCGGTACGAGCAGTACTTC. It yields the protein CASGVRGRYEQYF.

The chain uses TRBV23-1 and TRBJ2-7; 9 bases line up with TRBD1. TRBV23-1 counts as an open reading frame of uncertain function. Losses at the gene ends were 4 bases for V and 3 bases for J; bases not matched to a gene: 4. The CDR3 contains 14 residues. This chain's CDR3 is CASSLLGQGYEQYF. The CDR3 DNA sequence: TGCGCCAGCAGTCTTTTGGGACAGGGCTACGAGCAGTACTTC.

CDR3 sequence: CASSLFPAPGNEQFF. Written as DNA, the CDR3 is TGTGCCAGCAGCTTATTTCCAGCGCCGGGGAATGAGCAGTTCTTC. The genes are TRBV7-3 and TRBJ2-1; TRBD2 is a possible D gene (5 bases). The CDR3 is 15 amino acids. Trimming removed 2 bases from V and 7 bases from J, with 15 bases in between. Germline loops: CDR1 SGHTA, CDR2 FQGTGA.

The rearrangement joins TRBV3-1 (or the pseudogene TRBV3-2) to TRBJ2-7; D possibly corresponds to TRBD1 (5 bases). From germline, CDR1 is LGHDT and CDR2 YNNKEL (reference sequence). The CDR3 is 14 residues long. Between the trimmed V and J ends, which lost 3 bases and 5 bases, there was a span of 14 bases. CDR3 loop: CASSQTARAHEQYF. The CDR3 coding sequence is TGTGCCAGCAGCCAGACGGCCAGGGCCCACGAGCAGTACTTC.

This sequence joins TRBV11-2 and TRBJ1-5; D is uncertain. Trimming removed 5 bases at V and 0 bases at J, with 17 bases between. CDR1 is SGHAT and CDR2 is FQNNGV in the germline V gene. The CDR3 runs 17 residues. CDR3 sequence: CASSRVEGFDSNQPQHF. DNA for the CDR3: TGTGCCAGCAGCCGGGTTGAGGGTTTCGATAGCAATCAGCCCCAGCATTTT. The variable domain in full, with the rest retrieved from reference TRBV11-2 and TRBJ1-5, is EAGVAQSPRYKIIEKRQSVAFWCNPISGHATLYWYQQILGQGPKLLIQFQNNGVVDDSQLPKDRFSAERLKGVDSTLKIQPAKLEDSAVYLCASSRVEGFDSNQPQHFGDGTRLSIL.

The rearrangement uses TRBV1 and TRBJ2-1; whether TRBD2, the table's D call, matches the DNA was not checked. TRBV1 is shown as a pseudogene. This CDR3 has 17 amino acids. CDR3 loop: CTSSQTTRFGSYNEQFF. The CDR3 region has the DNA TGCACCAGCAGCCAAACGACTAGATTTGGTTCCTACAATGAGCAGTTCTTC.

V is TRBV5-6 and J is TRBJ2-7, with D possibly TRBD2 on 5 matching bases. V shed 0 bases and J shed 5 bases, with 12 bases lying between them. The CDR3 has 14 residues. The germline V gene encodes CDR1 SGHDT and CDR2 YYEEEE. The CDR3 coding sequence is TGTGCCAGCAGCTTGGGACTAATTTCGGACGAGCAGTACTTC. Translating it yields CASSLGLISDEQYF.

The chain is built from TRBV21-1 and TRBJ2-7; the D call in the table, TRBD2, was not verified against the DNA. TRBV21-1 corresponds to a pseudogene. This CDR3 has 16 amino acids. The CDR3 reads CASSKVGSGPWNEQYF. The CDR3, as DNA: TGTGCCAGCAGCAAAGTTGGTAGCGGGCCCTGGAACGAGCAGTACTTC.

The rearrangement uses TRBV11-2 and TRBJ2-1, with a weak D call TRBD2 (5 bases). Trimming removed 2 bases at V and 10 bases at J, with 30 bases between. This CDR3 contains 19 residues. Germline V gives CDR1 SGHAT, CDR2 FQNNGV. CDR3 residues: CASSLTQGAFEGYLREQFF. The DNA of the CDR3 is TGTGCCAGCAGCTTAACCCAAGGCGCATTCGAGGGATATCTTCGAGAGCAGTTCTTC.

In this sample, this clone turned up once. The CDR3 nucleotides are TGTGCCAGCAGCGGAGGTTCCCACGAGCAGTACTTC. It specifies CASSGGSHEQYF. The chain is built from TRBV9 and TRBJ2-7; D remains unclear. Germline loops: CDR1 SGDLS, CDR2 YYNGEE. The CDR3 totals 12 residues. The V end was cut by 3 bases, the J end by 5 bases, with 9 bases between.

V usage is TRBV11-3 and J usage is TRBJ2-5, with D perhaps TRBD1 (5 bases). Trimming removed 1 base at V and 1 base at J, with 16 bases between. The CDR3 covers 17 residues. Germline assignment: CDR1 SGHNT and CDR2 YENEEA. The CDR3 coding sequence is TGTGCCAGCAGCTTAGGTCGGGCAGGGTGGGCCCAAGAGACCCAGTACTTC. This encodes CASSLGRAGWAQETQYF.

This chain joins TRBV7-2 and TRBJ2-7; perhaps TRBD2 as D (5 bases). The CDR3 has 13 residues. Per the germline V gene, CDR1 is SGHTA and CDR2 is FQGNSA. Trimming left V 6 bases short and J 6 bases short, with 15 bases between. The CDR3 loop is CASSTGWLREQYF. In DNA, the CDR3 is TGTGCCAGCAGTACGGGGTGGTTACGCGAGCAGTACTTC. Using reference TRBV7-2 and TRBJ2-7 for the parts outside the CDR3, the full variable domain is GAGVSQSPSNKVTEKGKDVELRCDPISGHTALYWYRQSLGQGLEFLIYFQGNSAPDKSGLPSDRFSAERTGGSVSTLTIQRTQQEDSAVYLCASSTGWLREQYFGPGTRLTVT.

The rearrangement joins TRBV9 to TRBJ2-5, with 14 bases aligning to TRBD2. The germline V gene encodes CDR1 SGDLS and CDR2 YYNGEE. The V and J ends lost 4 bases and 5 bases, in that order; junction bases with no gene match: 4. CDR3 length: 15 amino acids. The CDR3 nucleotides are TGTGCCAGCAGCCCAGGGACTAGCGGGAGTGAGACCCAGTACTTC. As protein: CASSPGTSGSETQYF.

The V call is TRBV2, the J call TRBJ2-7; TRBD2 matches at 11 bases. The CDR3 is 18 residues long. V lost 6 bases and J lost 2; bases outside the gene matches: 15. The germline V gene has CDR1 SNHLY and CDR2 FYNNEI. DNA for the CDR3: TGTGCCAGCAGAACGGGACTAGCGGACCCTACCGTGGCCTACGAGCAGTACTTC. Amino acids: CASRTGLADPTVAYEQYF.